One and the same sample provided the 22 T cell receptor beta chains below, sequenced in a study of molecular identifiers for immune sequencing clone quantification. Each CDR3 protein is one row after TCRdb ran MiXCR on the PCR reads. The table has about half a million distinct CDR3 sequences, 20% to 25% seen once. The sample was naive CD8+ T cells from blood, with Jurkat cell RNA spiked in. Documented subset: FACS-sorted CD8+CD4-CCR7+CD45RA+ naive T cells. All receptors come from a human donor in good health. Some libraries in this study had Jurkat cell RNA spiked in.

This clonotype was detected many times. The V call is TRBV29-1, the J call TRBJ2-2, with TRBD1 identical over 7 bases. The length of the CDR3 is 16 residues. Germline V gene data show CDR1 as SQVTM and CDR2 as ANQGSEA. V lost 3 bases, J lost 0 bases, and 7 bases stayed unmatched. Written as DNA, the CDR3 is TGCAGCGTTGATTTCGGGACAGCTGCGAACACCGGGGAGCTGTTTTTT. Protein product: CSVDFGTAANTGELFF.

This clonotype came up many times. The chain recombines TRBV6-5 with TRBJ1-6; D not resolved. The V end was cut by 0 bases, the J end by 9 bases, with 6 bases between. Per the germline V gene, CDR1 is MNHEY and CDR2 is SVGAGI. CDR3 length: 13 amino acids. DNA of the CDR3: TGTGCCAGCAGTTACTCCGGTCGTTCACCCCTCCACTTT. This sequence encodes CASSYSGRSPLHF.

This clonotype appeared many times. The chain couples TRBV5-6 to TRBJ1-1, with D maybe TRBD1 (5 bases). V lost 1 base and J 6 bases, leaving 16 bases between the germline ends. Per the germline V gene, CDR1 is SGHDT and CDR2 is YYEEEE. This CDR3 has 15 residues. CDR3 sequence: CASSLYGGLFPEAFF. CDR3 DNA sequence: TGTGCCAGCAGCTTGTATGGGGGACTTTTTCCTGAAGCTTTCTTT.

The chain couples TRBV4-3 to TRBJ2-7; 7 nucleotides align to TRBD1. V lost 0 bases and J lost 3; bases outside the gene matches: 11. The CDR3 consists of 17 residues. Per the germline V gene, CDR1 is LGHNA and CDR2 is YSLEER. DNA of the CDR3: TGCGCCAGCAGCCAAGATATCAGTTCGGCAGGGGGCTACGAGCAGTACTTC. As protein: CASSQDISSAGGYEQYF.

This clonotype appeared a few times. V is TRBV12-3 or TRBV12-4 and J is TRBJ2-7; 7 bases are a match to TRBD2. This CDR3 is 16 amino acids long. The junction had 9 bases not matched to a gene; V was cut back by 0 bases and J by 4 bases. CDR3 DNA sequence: TGTGCCAGCAGTTTAGCCGAGGCTAGCGGCATGTACGAGCAGTACTTC. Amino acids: CASSLAEASGMYEQYF.

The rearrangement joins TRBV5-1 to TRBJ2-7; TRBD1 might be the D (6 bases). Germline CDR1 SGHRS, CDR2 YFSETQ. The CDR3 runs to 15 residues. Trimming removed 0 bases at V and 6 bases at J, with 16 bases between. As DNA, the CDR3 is TGCGCCAGCAGCTTGGGTGGGGGCGGATACGCCGAGCAGTACTTC. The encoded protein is CASSLGGGGYAEQYF.

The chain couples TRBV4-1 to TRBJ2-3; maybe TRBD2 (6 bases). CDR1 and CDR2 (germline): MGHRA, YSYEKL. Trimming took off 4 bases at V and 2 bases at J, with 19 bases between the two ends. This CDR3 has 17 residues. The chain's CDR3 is CASSRPTGTPVTDTQYF. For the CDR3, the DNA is TGCGCCAGCAGCCGCCCCACGGGGACTCCAGTCACAGATACGCAGTATTTT.

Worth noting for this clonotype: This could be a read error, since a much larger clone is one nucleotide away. In nucleotides, the CDR3 is TGTGCCAGCAGCGAGGGCATCGGCACTGAAACTTTCTTT. It is translated as CASSEGIGTETFF. The chain combines TRBV7-9 with TRBJ1-1, with no clear D. Per the germline V gene, CDR1 is SEHNR and CDR2 is FQNEAQ (reference sequence). This CDR3 has 13 amino acids.

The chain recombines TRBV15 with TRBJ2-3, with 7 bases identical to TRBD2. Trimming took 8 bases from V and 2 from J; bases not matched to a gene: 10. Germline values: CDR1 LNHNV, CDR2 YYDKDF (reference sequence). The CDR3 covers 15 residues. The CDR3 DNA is TGTGCCACCTCTGCTAGCGGTGGGATCACAGATACGCAGTATTTT. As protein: CATSASGGITDTQYF.

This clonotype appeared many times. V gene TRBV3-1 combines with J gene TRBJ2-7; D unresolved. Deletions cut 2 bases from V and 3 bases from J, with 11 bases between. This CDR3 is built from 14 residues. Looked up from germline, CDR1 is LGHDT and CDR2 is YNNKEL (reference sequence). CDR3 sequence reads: CASSQQPTSYEQYF. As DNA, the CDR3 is TGTGCCAGCAGCCAACAGCCTACAAGCTACGAGCAGTACTTC.

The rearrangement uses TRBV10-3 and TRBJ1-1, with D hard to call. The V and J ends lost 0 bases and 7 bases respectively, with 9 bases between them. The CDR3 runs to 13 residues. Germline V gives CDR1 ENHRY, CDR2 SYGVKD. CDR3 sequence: CAISESKTLEAFF. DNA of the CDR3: TGTGCCATCAGTGAGTCGAAGACACTTGAAGCTTTCTTT.

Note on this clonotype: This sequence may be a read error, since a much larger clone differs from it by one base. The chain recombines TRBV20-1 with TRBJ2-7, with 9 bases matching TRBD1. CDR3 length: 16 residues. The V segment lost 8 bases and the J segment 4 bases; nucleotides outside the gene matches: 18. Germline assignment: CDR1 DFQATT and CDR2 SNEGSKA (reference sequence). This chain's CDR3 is CSPPFLAGTGKYEQYF. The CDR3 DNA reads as TGCAGTCCACCCTTCCTGGCTGGGACAGGGAAATACGAGCAGTACTTC.

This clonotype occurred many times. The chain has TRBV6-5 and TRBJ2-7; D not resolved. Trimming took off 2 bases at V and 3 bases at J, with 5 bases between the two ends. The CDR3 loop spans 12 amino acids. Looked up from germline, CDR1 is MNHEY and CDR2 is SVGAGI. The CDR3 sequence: CASSYPGYEQYF. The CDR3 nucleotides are TGTGCCAGCAGTTACCCGGGCTACGAGCAGTACTTC.

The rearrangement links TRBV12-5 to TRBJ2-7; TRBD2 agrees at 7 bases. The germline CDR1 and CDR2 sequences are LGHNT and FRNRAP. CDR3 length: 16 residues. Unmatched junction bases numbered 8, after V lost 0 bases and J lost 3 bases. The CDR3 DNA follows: TGTGCTAGTGGTTTGGTAGGTGGGGGGGGATACTACGAGCAGTACTTC. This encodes CASGLVGGGGYYEQYF.

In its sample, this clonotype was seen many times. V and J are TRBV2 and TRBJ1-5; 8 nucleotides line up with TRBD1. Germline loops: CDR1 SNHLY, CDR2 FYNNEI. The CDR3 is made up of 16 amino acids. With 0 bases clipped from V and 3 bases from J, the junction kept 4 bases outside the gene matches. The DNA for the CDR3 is TGTGCCAGCAGTGAAGCTCCAGGGGGCTACAATCAGCCCCAGCATTTT. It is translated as CASSEAPGGYNQPQHF.

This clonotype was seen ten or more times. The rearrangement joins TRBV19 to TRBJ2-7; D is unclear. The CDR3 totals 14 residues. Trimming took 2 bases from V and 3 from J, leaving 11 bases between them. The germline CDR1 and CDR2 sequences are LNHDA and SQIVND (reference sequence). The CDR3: CASSITVGDYEQYF. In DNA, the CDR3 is TGTGCCAGTAGTATAACGGTCGGAGACTACGAGCAGTACTTC.

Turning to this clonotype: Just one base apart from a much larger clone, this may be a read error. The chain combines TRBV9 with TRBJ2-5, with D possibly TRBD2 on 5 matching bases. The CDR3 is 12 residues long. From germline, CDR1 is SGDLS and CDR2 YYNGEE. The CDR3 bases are TGTACCAGCAGTCCAACGGGGGAGACCCAGTACTTC. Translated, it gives CTSSPTGETQYF.

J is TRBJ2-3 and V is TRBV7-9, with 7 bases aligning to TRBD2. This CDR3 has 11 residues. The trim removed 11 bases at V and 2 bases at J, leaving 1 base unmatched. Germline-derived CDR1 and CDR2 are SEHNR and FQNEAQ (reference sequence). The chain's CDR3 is CAREATDTQYF. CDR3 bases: TGTGCCCGGGAGGCCACAGATACGCAGTATTTT.

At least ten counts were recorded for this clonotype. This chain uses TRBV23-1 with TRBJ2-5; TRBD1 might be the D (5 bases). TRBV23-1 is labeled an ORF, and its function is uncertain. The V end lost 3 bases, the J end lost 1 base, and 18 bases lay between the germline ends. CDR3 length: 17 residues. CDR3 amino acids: CASSQPFRVPSQETQYF. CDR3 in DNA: TGCGCCAGCAGTCAGCCCTTCAGGGTCCCATCCCAAGAGACCCAGTACTTC.

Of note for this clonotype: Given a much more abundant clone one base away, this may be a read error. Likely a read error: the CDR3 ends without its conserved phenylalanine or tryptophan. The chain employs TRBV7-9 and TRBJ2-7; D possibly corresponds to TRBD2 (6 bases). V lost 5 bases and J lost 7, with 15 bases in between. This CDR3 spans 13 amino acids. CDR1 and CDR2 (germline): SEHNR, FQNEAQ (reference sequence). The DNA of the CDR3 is TGTGCCAGCAGCCCGAGTGGGGGAGGTGAGCAGTACTCC. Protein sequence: CASSPSGGGEQYS.

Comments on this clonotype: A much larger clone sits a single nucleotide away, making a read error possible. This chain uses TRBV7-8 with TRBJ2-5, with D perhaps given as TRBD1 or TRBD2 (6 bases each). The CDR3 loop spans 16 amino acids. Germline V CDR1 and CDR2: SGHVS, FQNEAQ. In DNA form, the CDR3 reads TGTGCCAGCAGCTTAGAATCGTCGGGGGCAGGAGAGACCCGGTACTTC. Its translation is CASSLESSGAGETRYF.

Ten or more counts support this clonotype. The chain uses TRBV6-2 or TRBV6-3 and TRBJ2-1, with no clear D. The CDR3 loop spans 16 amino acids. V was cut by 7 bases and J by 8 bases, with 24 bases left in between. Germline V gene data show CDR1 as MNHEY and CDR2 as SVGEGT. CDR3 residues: CASKLGPRPVGDEQFF. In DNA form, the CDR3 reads TGTGCCAGCAAGCTAGGACCCAGGCCCGTCGGCGATGAGCAGTTCTTC.